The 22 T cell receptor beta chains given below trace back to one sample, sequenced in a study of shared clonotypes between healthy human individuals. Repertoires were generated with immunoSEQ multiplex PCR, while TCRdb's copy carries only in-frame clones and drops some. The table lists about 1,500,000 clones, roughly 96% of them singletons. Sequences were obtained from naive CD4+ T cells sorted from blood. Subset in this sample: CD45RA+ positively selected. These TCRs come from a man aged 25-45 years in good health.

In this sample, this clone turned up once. The CDR3 DNA reads TGTGCCAGCAGCCACGGAAAAATCTACGAGCAGTACTTC. Translation gives CASSHGKIYEQYF. The V call is TRBV6-1, the J call TRBJ2-7; D unclear. Between the trimmed V and J ends, which lost 6 bases and 3 bases, there was a span of 12 bases. Germline V gives CDR1 MNHNS, CDR2 SASEGT. The CDR3 has 13 residues.

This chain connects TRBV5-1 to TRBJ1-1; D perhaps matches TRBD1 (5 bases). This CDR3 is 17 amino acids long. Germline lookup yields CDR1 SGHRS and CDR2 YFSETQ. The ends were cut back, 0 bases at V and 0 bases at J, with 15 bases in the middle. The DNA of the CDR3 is TGCGCCAGCAGCTTGGCATCAGGGATCCCTATGAACACTGAAGCTTTCTTT. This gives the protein CASSLASGIPMNTEAFF.

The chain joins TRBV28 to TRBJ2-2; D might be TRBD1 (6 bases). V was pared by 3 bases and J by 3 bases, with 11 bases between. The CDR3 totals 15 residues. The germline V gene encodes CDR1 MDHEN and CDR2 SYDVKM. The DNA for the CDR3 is TGTGCCAGCAGTTTTGATAACAGGGACACCGGGGAGCTGTTTTTT. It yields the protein CASSFDNRDTGELFF.

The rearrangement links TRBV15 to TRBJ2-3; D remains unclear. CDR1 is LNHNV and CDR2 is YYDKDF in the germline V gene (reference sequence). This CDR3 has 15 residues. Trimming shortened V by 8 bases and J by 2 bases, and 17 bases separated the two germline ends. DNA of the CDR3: TGTGCCACCCGCACGCGGCCGTCGCCCACAGATACGCAGTATTTT. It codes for CATRTRPSPTDTQYF.

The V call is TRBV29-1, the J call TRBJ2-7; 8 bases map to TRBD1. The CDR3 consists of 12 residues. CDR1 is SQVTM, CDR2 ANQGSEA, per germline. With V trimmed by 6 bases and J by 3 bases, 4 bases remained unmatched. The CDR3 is CSVSTGVYEQYF. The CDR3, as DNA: TGCAGCGTCTCGACAGGGGTCTACGAGCAGTACTTC.

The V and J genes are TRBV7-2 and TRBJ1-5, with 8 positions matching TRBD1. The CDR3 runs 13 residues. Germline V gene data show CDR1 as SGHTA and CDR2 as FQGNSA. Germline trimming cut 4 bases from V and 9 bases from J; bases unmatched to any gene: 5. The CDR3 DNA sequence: TGTGCCAGCAGCTGGACAGGGCATGGGCCCCAGCATTTT. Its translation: CASSWTGHGPQHF. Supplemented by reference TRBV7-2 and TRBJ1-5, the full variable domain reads GAGVSQSPSNKVTEKGKDVELRCDPISGHTALYWYRQSLGQGLEFLIYFQGNSAPDKSGLPSDRFSAERTGGSVSTLTIQRTQQEDSAVYLCASSWTGHGPQHFGDGTRLSIL.

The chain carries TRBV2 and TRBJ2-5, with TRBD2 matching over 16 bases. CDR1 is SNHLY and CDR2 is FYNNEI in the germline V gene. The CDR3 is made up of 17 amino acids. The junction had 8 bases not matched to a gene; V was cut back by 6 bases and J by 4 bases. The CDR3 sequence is CASRAGLAGGGGETQYF. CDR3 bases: TGTGCCAGCAGGGCGGGACTAGCGGGAGGGGGGGGAGAGACCCAGTACTTC.

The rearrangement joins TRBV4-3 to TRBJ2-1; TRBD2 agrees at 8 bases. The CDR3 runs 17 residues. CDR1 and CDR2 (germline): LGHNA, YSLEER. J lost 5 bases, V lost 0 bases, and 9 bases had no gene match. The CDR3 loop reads CASSQENMGLGNNEQFF. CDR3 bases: TGCGCCAGCAGCCAAGAAAATATGGGACTAGGGAACAATGAGCAGTTCTTC.

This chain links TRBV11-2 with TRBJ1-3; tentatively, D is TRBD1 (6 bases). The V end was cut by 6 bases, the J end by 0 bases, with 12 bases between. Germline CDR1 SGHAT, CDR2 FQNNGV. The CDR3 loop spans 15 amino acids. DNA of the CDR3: TGTGCCAGCAGACTGACAGGAGACTCTGGAAACACCATATATTTT. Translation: CASRLTGDSGNTIYF.

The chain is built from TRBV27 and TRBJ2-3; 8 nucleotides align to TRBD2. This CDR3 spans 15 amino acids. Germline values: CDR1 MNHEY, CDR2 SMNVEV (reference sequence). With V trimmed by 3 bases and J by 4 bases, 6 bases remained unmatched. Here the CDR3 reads CASSFQREWADTQYF. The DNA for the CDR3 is TGTGCCAGCAGTTTCCAGCGGGAGTGGGCAGATACGCAGTATTTT.

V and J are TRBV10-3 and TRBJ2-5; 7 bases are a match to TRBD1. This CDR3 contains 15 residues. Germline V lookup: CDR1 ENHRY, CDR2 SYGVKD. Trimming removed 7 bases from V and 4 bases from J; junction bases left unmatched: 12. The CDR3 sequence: CAITSDRVRGETQYF. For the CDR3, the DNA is TGTGCCATCACCAGCGACAGGGTCAGAGGAGAGACCCAGTACTTC.

This CDR3 is CASSPPGRLAGVSEQFF. In DNA form, the CDR3 reads TGTGCCAGCTCACCACCAGGGCGCCTAGCGGGAGTCTCCGAGCAGTTCTTC. The rearrangement uses TRBV18 and TRBJ2-1, with 10 bases identical to TRBD2. The J segment lost 10 bases and the V segment lost 0 bases, leaving 12 bases of the junction unmatched. The CDR3 covers 17 residues. Germline assignment: CDR1 KGHSH and CDR2 LQKENI.

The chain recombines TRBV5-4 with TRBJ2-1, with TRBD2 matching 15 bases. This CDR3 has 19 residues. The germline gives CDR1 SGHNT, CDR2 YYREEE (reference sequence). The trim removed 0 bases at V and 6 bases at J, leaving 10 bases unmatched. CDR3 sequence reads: CASSLVGGLAGGSPNEQFF. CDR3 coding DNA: TGTGCCAGCAGCTTGGTGGGGGGACTAGCGGGAGGCTCGCCCAATGAGCAGTTCTTC.

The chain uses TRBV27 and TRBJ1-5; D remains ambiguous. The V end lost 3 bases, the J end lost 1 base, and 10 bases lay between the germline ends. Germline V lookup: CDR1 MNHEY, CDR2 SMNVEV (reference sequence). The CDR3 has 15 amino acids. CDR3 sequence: CASSLNVWSNQPQHF. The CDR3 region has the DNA TGTGCCAGCAGTTTGAATGTGTGGAGCAATCAGCCCCAGCATTTT.

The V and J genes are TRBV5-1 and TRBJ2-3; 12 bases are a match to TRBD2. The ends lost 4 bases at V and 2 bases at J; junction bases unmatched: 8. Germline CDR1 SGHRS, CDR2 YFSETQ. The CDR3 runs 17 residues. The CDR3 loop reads CASSPGTSGSNTDTQYF. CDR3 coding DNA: TGCGCCAGCAGCCCCGGGACTAGCGGGTCCAACACAGATACGCAGTATTTT. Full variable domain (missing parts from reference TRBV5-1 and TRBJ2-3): KAGVTQTPRYLIKTRGQQVTLSCSPISGHRSVSWYQQTPGQGLQFLFEYFSETQRNKGNFPGRFSGRQFSNSRSEMNVSTLELGDSALYLCASSPGTSGSNTDTQYFGPGTRLTVL.

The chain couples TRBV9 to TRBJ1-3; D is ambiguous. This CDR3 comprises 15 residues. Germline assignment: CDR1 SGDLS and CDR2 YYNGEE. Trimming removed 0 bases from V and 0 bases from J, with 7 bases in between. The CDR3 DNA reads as TGTGCCAGCAGCGTAGATCACATCTCTGGAAACACCATATATTTT. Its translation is CASSVDHISGNTIYF.

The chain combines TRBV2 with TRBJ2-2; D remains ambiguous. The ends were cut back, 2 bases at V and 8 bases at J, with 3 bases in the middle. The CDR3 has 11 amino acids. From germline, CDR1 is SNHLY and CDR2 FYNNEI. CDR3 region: CASSEFGELFF. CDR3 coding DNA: TGTGCCAGCAGTGAATTTGGGGAGCTGTTTTTT.

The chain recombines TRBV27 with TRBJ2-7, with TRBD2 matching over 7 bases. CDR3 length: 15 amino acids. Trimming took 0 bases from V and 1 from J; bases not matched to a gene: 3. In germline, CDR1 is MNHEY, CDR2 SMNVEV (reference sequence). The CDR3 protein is CASSLSAGVSYEQYF. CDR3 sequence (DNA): TGTGCCAGCAGTTTATCGGCGGGAGTATCCTACGAGCAGTACTTC.

The DNA of the CDR3 is TGTGCCAGCAGGAGGGACTTTAACACCGGGGAGCTGTTTTTT. This sequence encodes CASRRDFNTGELFF. The genes are TRBV5-5 and TRBJ2-2; D might be TRBD2 (6 bases). With 5 bases removed from V and 2 bases from J, the gap between germline ends came to 10 bases. The germline CDR1 and CDR2 sequences are SGHKS and YYEKEE (reference sequence). This CDR3 contains 14 residues.

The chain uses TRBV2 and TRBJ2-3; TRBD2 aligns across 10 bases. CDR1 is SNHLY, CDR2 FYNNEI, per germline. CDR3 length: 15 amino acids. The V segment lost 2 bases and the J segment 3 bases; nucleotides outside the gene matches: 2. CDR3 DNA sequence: TGTGCCAGCAGTGAACTAGCGGGAGTAACAGATACGCAGTATTTT. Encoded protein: CASSELAGVTDTQYF. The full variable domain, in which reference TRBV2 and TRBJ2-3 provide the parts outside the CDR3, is EPEVTQTPSHQVTQMGQEVILRCVPISNHLYFYWYRQILGQKVEFLVSFYNNEISEKSEIFDDQFSVERPDGSNFTLKIRSTKLEDSAMYFCASSELAGVTDTQYFGPGTRLTVL.

CDR3 nucleotide sequence: TGTGCCAGCAGTCCGATACCTCTAGCGGGAGAGGTGGGGCCAAATGAGCAGTTCTTC. Translated: CASSPIPLAGEVGPNEQFF. The chain links TRBV27 to TRBJ2-1; 10 nucleotides agree with TRBD2. Losses at the gene ends were 5 bases for V and 7 bases for J; bases not matched to a gene: 20. Germline CDR1 is MNHEY and CDR2 is SMNVEV (reference sequence). This CDR3 region has 19 residues.

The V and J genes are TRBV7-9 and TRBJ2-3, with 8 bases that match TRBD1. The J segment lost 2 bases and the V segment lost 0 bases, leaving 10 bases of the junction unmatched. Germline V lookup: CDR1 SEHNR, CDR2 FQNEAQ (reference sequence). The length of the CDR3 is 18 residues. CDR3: CASSLADRGTLPTDTQYF. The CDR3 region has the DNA TGTGCCAGCAGCTTAGCAGACAGGGGAACCCTCCCCACAGATACGCAGTATTTT.